This T cell receptor (beta chain) was observed in a study of cytomegalovirus exposure and HLA in healthy donors. General observations from the study: A later analysis found most CMV-associated TCR beta chains apparently HLA-restricted. Links to common viral pathogens appeared, in a later analysis, for several of the most significant clusters. Later analysis revealed greater clonal expansion in HLA-associated TCR beta chains than in equally common others.

The PCR was carried out with 60 Vbeta primers and 13 Jbeta primers. Method: immunoSEQ multiplex PCR; TCRdb's copy keeps in-frame clones and lacks some. The sample lists 110,000 or so clones, 65% to 90% occurring once. Of note for this clone: The antigen remains unidentified.

V was pared by 0 bases and J by 6 bases, with 12 bases between. This CDR3 has 15 amino acids. Germline-derived CDR1 and CDR2 are SGHTA and FQGNSA. The material sequenced was PBMCs. The receptor was derived from a woman in her 40s in good health and CMV-seronegative. The chain recombines TRBV7-2 with TRBJ1-5; D gene uncertain. The CDR3 loop is CASSLAGGESQPQHF. CDR3 nucleotide sequence: TGTGCCAGCAGCTTAGCGGGCGGGGAGAGTCAGCCCCAGCATTTT.